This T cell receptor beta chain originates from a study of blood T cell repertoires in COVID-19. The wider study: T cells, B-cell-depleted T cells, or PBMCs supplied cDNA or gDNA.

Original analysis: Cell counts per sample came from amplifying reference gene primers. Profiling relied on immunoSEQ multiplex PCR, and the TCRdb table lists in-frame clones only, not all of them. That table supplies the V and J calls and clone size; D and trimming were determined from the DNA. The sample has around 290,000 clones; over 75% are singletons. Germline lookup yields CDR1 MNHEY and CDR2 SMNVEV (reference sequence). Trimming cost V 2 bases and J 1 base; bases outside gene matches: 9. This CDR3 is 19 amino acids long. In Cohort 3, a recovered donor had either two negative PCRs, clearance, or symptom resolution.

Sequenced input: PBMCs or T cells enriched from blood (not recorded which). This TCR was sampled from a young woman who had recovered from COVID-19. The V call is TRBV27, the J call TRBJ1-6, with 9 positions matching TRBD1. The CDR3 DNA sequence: TGTGCCAGCAGTTTAGCTTCGGACAGGGGAAGTTCCTATAATTCACCCCTCCACTTT. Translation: CASSLASDRGSSYNSPLHF.